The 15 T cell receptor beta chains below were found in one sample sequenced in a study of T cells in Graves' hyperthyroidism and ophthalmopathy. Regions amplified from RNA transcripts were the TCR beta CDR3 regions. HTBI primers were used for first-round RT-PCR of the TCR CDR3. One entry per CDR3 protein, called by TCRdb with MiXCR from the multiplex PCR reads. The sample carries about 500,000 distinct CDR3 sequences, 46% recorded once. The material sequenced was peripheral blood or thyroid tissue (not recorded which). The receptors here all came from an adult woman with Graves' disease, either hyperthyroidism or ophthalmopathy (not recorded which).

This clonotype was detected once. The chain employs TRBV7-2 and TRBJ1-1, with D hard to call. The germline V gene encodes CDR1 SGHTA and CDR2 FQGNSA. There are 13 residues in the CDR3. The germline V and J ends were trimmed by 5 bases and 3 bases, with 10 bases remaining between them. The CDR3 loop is CASSKVLYTEAFF. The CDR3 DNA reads TGTGCCAGCAGCAAGGTCTTGTACACTGAAGCTTTCTTT.

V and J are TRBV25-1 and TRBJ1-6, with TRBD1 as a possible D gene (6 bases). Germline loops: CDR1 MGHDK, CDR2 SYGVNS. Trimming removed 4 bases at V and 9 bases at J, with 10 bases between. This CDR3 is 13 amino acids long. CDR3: CASSGTVGSPLHF. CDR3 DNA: TGTGCCAGCAGTGGGACAGTGGGTTCACCCCTCCACTTT.

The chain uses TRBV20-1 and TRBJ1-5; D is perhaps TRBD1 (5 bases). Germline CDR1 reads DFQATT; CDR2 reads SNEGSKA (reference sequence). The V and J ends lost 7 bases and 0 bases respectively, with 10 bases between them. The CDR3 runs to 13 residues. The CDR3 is CSGTGGSNQPQHF. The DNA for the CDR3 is TGCAGTGGAACGGGGGGTAGCAATCAGCCCCAGCATTTT.

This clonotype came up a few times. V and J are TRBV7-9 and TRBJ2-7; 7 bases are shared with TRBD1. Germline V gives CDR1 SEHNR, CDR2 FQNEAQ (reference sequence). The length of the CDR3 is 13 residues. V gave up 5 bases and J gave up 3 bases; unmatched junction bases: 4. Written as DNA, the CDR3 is TGTGCCAGCAGCCAGACAGGGAACTACGAGCAGTACTTC. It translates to CASSQTGNYEQYF.

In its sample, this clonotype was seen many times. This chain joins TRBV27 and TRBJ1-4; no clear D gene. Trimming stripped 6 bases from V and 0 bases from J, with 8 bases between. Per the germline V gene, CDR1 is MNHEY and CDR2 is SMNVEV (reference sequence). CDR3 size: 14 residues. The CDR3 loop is CASSPTPTNEKLFF. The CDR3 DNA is TGTGCCAGCAGCCCGACTCCAACTAATGAAAAACTGTTTTTT.

CDR3 amino acids: CASSLPRGDFLYEQYF. The CDR3 DNA sequence: TGTGCCAGCAGCTTACCTAGGGGGGATTTTCTCTACGAGCAGTACTTC. J is TRBJ2-7 and V is TRBV7-2; D might be TRBD1 or TRBD2, each matching 6 bases. The CDR3 is 16 residues long. The germline V and J ends were trimmed by 2 bases and 3 bases, with 17 bases remaining between them. The germline V gene encodes CDR1 SGHTA and CDR2 FQGNSA.

As DNA, the CDR3 is TGTGCCAGCAGTTTCCAAACTAGCGCTCACGAGCAGTACTTC. It yields the protein CASSFQTSAHEQYF. The V gene is TRBV12-3 or TRBV12-4, the J gene TRBJ2-7; 7 bases match TRBD2. The CDR3 covers 14 residues. V gave up 3 bases and J gave up 5 bases; unmatched junction bases: 7.

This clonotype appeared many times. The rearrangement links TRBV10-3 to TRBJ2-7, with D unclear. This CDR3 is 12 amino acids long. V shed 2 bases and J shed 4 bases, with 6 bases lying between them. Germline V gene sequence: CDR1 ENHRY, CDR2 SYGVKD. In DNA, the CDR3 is TGTGCCATCAGTGAGATGGAATACGAGCAGTACTTC. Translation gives CAISEMEYEQYF.

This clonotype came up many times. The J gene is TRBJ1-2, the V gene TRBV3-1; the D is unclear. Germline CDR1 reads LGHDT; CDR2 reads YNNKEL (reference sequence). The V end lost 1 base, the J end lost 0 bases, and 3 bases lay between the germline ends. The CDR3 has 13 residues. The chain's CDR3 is CASSQVANYGYTF. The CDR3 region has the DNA TGTGCCAGCAGCCAAGTTGCTAACTATGGCTACACCTTC.

For the CDR3, the DNA is TGCAGCGCCGGACTGGGGCATTCCTACGAGCAGTACTTC. It is translated as CSAGLGHSYEQYF. This chain uses TRBV29-1 with TRBJ2-7; D possibly uses TRBD1 or TRBD2 (5 bases each). The CDR3 is made up of 13 amino acids. The germline V gene has CDR1 SQVTM and CDR2 ANQGSEA. Deletions cut 7 bases from V and 1 base from J, with 14 bases between.

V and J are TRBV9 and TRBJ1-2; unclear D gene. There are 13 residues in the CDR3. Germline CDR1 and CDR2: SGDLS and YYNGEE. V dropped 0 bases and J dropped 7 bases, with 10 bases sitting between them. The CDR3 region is CASSVGGHGGYTF. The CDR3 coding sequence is TGTGCCAGCAGCGTAGGTGGGCACGGTGGCTACACCTTC.

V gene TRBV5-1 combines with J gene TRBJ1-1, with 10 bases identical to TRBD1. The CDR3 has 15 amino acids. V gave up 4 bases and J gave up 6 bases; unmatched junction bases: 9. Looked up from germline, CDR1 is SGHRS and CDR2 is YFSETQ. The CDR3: CASSPGQGRAAEAFF. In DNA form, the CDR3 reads TGCGCCAGCAGCCCGGGACAGGGGCGAGCGGCTGAAGCTTTCTTT.

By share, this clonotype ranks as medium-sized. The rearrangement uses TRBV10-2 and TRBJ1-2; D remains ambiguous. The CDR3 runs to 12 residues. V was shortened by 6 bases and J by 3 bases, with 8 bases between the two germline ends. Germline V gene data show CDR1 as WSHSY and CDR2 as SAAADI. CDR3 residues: CASRRDDYGYTF. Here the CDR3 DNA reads TGCGCCAGCAGGAGGGATGACTATGGCTACACCTTC.

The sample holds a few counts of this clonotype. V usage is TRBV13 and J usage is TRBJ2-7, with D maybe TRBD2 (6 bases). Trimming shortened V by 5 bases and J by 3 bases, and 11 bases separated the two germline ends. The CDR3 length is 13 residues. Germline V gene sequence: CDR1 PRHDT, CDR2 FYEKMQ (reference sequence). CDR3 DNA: TGTGCCAGCAGCCCCCGCGGGAACTACGAGCAGTACTTC. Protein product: CASSPRGNYEQYF.

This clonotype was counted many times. CDR3 residues: CATLTTGNTEAFF. The DNA for the CDR3 is TGTGCCACCCTCACGACAGGGAACACTGAAGCTTTCTTT. This rearrangement joins TRBV10-3 to TRBJ1-1; a possible D gene is TRBD1 (6 bases). V shed 10 bases and J shed 1 base, with 13 bases lying between them. Germline values: CDR1 ENHRY, CDR2 SYGVKD. The CDR3 totals 13 residues.